Presented here are 23 T cell receptor beta chains from one specimen sequenced in a study of shared clonotypes between healthy human individuals. CD45RO-negative cells were positively selected for CCR7, leaving out terminally differentiated effector memory CD45RA+ cells. Assay: immunoSEQ multiplex PCR; the TCRdb copy retains only in-frame clones and omits some. The repertoire has some 630,000 clones, about 95% of them found once; the top ten carry more than 0.085%. Sequenced input: naive CD8+ T cells sorted from blood. Receptors originate from a woman in her thirties in good health.

The rearrangement joins TRBV28 to TRBJ2-7; D is possibly TRBD2 (6 bases). The germline gives CDR1 MDHEN, CDR2 SYDVKM. The CDR3 is made up of 14 amino acids. Trimming left V 4 bases short and J 6 bases short, with 16 bases between. CDR3 in amino acids: CASSSIGTFGEQYF. CDR3 sequence (DNA): TGTGCCAGCAGTTCGATAGGGACTTTCGGCGAGCAGTACTTC. Supplemented by reference TRBV28 and TRBJ2-7, the full variable domain reads DVKVTQSSRYLVKRTGEKVFLECVQDMDHENMFWYRQDPGLGLRLIYFSYDVKMKEKGDIPEGYSVSREKKERFSLILESASTNQTSMYLCASSSIGTFGEQYFGPGTRLTVT.

V is TRBV13 and J is TRBJ2-1; tentatively, D is TRBD2 (5 bases). This CDR3 comprises 15 residues. Between the trimmed V and J ends, which lost 7 bases and 5 bases, there was a span of 18 bases. Germline assignment: CDR1 PRHDT and CDR2 FYEKMQ (reference sequence). The CDR3 DNA is TGTGCCAGCATCCGACGGGATTCCTTGGACAATGAGCAGTTCTTC. This gives the protein CASIRRDSLDNEQFF.

This clone appeared a single time. The J gene is TRBJ2-7, the V gene TRBV7-9, with TRBD1 matching 7 bases. The V gene's germline CDR1 is SEHNR and CDR2 FQNEAQ (reference sequence). CDR3 length: 17 residues. Trimming removed 5 bases from V and 3 bases from J; junction bases left unmatched: 16. Written as DNA, the CDR3 is TGTGCCAGCAGCCCGACTTCCGGGACAGCCTTATTCTACGAGCAGTACTTC. Translating gives CASSPTSGTALFYEQYF.

This clone appeared once. The chain couples TRBV27 to TRBJ1-5, with D perhaps TRBD1 (6 bases). The CDR3 is 14 residues long. Trimming left V 3 bases short and J 6 bases short, with 12 bases between. CDR1 and CDR2 (germline): MNHEY, SMNVEV (reference sequence). The CDR3 coding sequence is TGTGCCAGCAGTTTCGGGGGGCCGAGTCAGCCCCAGCATTTT. Its protein product is CASSFGGPSQPQHF.

V and J are TRBV5-6 and TRBJ2-2; D gene ambiguous. Germline V lookup: CDR1 SGHDT, CDR2 YYEEEE. The V end was cut by 4 bases, the J end by 7 bases, with 8 bases between. This CDR3 comprises 12 residues. CDR3 nucleotide sequence: TGTGCCAGCAGCCCTGAGTACGGGGAGCTGTTTTTT. This translates into CASSPEYGELFF.

This chain joins TRBV5-6 and TRBJ2-1, with TRBD2 identical over 8 bases. V gave up 0 bases and J gave up 4 bases; unmatched junction bases: 3. CDR3 length: 15 amino acids. Germline-derived CDR1 and CDR2 are SGHDT and YYEEEE. The CDR3 nucleotides read TGTGCCAGCAGCTTGGGGACTAGCCCATACAATGAGCAGTTCTTC. Protein sequence: CASSLGTSPYNEQFF.

The chain has TRBV13 and TRBJ2-3, with a possible D match to TRBD1 (6 bases). Germline CDR1 is PRHDT and CDR2 is FYEKMQ (reference sequence). The CDR3 covers 13 residues. Trimming removed 8 bases from V and 2 bases from J, with 11 bases in between. CDR3 protein: CASLGHVTDTQYF. The CDR3 region has the DNA TGTGCCAGCCTGGGACACGTCACAGATACGCAGTATTTT. Drawing the rest from reference TRBV13 and TRBJ2-3, the complete variable domain is AAGVIQSPRHLIKEKRETATLKCYPIPRHDTVYWYQQGPGQDPQFLISFYEKMQSDKGSIPDRFSAQQFSDYHSELNMSSLELGDSALYFCASLGHVTDTQYFGPGTRLTVL.

This clone was observed once. The chain carries TRBV23-1 and TRBJ1-4; D is unresolved. TRBV23-1 is sorted into the ORF group, with uncertain function. This CDR3 comprises 12 residues. V was trimmed by 7 bases and J by 7 bases, leaving 10 bases between them. The CDR3, as DNA: TGCGCCAGCACTCTACAACGTGAAAAACTGTTTTTT. Its translation is CASTLQREKLFF.

This chain joins TRBV29-1 and TRBJ2-5; possible D gene TRBD2, 6 bases. Germline V gives CDR1 SQVTM, CDR2 ANQGSEA. V lost 4 bases to trimming and J lost 5 bases, with 14 bases between them. This CDR3 spans 13 amino acids. The CDR3 spells CSVVGGEFETQYF. The DNA for the CDR3 is TGCAGCGTTGTCGGGGGAGAGTTTGAGACCCAGTACTTC.

The table lists this clone with a count of one. V gene TRBV30 combines with J gene TRBJ2-5; D gene uncertain. The J call may not be correct, given that the DNA end is closer to TRBJ2-7. Germline lookup yields CDR1 GTSNPN and CDR2 SVGIG (reference sequence). The CDR3 spans 12 residues. The CDR3 DNA reads as TGTGCCTGGAGTGTAAGCAATTCCGAGCAGTACTTC. It specifies CAWSVSNSEQYF.

The rearrangement uses TRBV6-1 and TRBJ1-5, with a tentative D call TRBD1 (5 bases). The CDR3 has 14 amino acids. Trimming took 5 bases from V and 6 from J, leaving 14 bases between them. Germline V CDR1 and CDR2: MNHNS, SASEGT. This CDR3 reads CASSPDSRGQPQHF. The DNA for the CDR3 is TGTGCCAGCAGTCCCGACAGCCGCGGTCAGCCCCAGCATTTT.

This clone was seen just once. The rearrangement uses TRBV11-2 and TRBJ2-7; 9 bases align to TRBD2. V trimming: 4 bases; J trimming: 4 bases; junction bases outside the gene matches: 11. Germline assignment: CDR1 SGHAT and CDR2 FQNNGV. The CDR3 extends over 16 amino acids. CDR3 region: CASSSPVAGVGYEQYF. The CDR3, as DNA: TGTGCCAGCAGCTCCCCTGTAGCGGGAGTCGGTTACGAGCAGTACTTC.

This clone showed up just once. The chain combines TRBV27 with TRBJ2-1, with D perhaps TRBD2 (6 bases). Germline loops: CDR1 MNHEY, CDR2 SMNVEV (reference sequence). The CDR3 spans 16 residues. V shed 2 bases and J shed 0 bases, with 11 bases lying between them. The CDR3 protein is CASSLAGPPSYNEQFF. Here the CDR3 DNA reads TGTGCCAGCAGTTTAGCGGGGCCCCCCTCCTACAATGAGCAGTTCTTC.

The V gene is TRBV27, the J gene TRBJ2-5; 9 bases align to TRBD2. V gave up 1 base and J gave up 5 bases; unmatched junction bases: 5. In germline, CDR1 is MNHEY, CDR2 SMNVEV (reference sequence). CDR3 length equals 15 residues. The CDR3 is CASSLYLAGRETQYF. The DNA for the CDR3 is TGTGCCAGCAGTTTATACCTAGCGGGGAGGGAGACCCAGTACTTC.

V gene TRBV19 combines with J gene TRBJ1-2, with TRBD1 identical over 9 bases. V shed 5 bases, J shed 4 bases, and the junction held 8 bases outside the gene matches. Germline CDR1 is LNHDA and CDR2 is SQIVND (reference sequence). The CDR3 is made up of 15 amino acids. The CDR3 protein is CASSATGGSGYGYTF. The DNA of the CDR3 is TGTGCCAGTAGTGCCACAGGGGGCAGTGGCTATGGCTACACCTTC.

The chain employs TRBV11-2 and TRBJ1-3; unclear D gene. Trimming shortened V by 5 bases and J by 0 bases, and 11 bases separated the two germline ends. This CDR3 region has 15 residues. The germline V gene encodes CDR1 SGHAT and CDR2 FQNNGV. Here the CDR3 DNA reads TGTGCCAGCAGCCCGAATCTAAACTCTGGAAACACCATATATTTT. It encodes CASSPNLNSGNTIYF. Looking up the rest from reference TRBV11-2 and TRBJ1-3 gives the full variable domain: EAGVAQSPRYKIIEKRQSVAFWCNPISGHATLYWYQQILGQGPKLLIQFQNNGVVDDSQLPKDRFSAERLKGVDSTLKIQPAKLEDSAVYLCASSPNLNSGNTIYFGEGSWLTVV.

The gene calls are TRBV28 and TRBJ1-5; TRBD1 is a possible D gene (5 bases). Trimming cost V 5 bases and J 0 bases, with 17 bases left between them. Per germline, CDR1 MDHEN and CDR2 SYDVKM. The CDR3 is 17 residues long. The CDR3 reads CASSTLKGRYSNQPQHF. CDR3 nucleotide sequence: TGTGCCAGCAGTACTCTCAAGGGGAGATATAGCAATCAGCCCCAGCATTTT.

This sequence joins TRBV5-6 and TRBJ2-7; TRBD1 matches 7 bases. Looked up from germline, CDR1 is SGHDT and CDR2 is YYEEEE. With V trimmed by 4 bases and J by 5 bases, 12 bases remained unmatched. The CDR3 is 15 amino acids. The CDR3 sequence: CASSSGQEANHEQYF. The CDR3 DNA is TGTGCCAGCAGCAGCGGACAGGAAGCGAATCACGAGCAGTACTTC.

The rearrangement links TRBV11-2 to TRBJ2-5; 9 nucleotides match TRBD2. The CDR3 loop spans 17 amino acids. Germline-derived CDR1 and CDR2 are SGHAT and FQNNGV. Trimming cost V 1 base and J 5 bases; bases outside gene matches: 11. The CDR3 region has the DNA TGTGCCAGCAGCTTAGCGACTGCGGGAGGGCCGAAGGAGACCCAGTACTTC. Protein product: CASSLATAGGPKETQYF.

The J gene is TRBJ2-7, the V gene TRBV28; D is ambiguous. The V end was cut by 4 bases, the J end by 6 bases, with 10 bases between. This CDR3 region has 12 residues. The germline V gene has CDR1 MDHEN and CDR2 SYDVKM. CDR3: CASSYSPCEQYF. CDR3 DNA sequence: TGTGCCAGCAGTTACTCTCCGTGCGAGCAGTACTTC.

The gene calls are TRBV2 and TRBJ1-2; no firm D call. CDR3 length equals 14 residues. V was pared by 2 bases and J by 8 bases, with 15 bases between. Germline loops: CDR1 SNHLY, CDR2 FYNNEI. CDR3: CASSEWYGQKGYTF. The CDR3, as DNA: TGTGCCAGCAGTGAATGGTACGGGCAAAAAGGCTACACCTTC.

The V and J genes are TRBV4-1 and TRBJ2-7, with D possibly TRBD2 on 7 matching bases. Trimming shortened V by 2 bases and J by 6 bases, and 17 bases separated the two germline ends. CDR3 length: 15 residues. Germline assignment: CDR1 MGHRA and CDR2 YSYEKL. The DNA for the CDR3 is TGCGCCAGCAGCCAACCGGGGGGCTCCGTTGGCGAGCAGTACTTC. Translated, it gives CASSQPGGSVGEQYF.

The chain uses TRBV2 and TRBJ2-7; unclear D gene. CDR3 length: 11 amino acids. Germline V lookup: CDR1 SNHLY, CDR2 FYNNEI. V lost 9 bases, J lost 12 bases, and 18 bases lay in between. The CDR3 is CASSFGNYPYF. The CDR3 region has the DNA TGTGCCAGTAGTTTTGGGAACTACCCGTACTTC. Complete variable domain (other parts from reference TRBV2 and TRBJ2-7): EPEVTQTPSHQVTQMGQEVILRCVPISNHLYFYWYRQILGQKVEFLVSFYNNEISEKSEIFDDQFSVERPDGSNFTLKIRSTKLEDSAMYFCASSFGNYPYFGPGTRLTVT.